Each of the 19 T cell receptor beta chains below was sequenced from the same sample in a study of OX40 agonist ivuxolimab in advanced cancers. Produced via immunoSEQ multiplex PCR; TCRdb's table is partial and in-frame only. This table has 70,000 to 85,000 clones, over 90% appearing once. Sequencing was performed on CD4+ or CD8+ T cells sorted from blood, taken in a trial of the OX40 agonist ivuxolimab. These receptors came from an adult with an advanced solid tumor such as melanoma, head and neck, liver or kidney cancer.

This sequence joins TRBV5-5 and TRBJ1-3, with no clear D. Trimming pared 4 bases from V and 4 bases from J, leaving 12 bases between. The CDR3 is 14 amino acids. Germline V gene lookup returns CDR1 SGHKS and CDR2 YYEKEE (reference sequence). CDR3 sequence reads: CASSTGVTGNTIYF. CDR3 nucleotides: TGTGCCAGCAGCACGGGCGTCACGGGAAACACCATATATTTT. The complete variable domain, with remaining parts taken from reference TRBV5-5 and TRBJ1-3, reads DAGVTQSPTHLIKTRGQQVTLRCSPISGHKSVSWYQQVLGQGPQFIFQYYEKEERGRGNFPDRFSARQFPNYSSELNVNALLLGDSALYLCASSTGVTGNTIYFGEGSWLTVV.

The rearrangement joins TRBV6-5 to TRBJ2-7, with 13 positions matching TRBD2. Germline values: CDR1 MNHEY, CDR2 SVGAGI. This CDR3 contains 15 residues. Germline trimming cut 7 bases from V and 5 bases from J; bases unmatched to any gene: 8. CDR3 residues: CASTKATSGRHEQYF. CDR3 coding DNA: TGTGCCAGCACTAAGGCGACTAGCGGGAGGCACGAGCAGTACTTC.

V gene TRBV7-6 combines with J gene TRBJ2-1; D may be TRBD1 or TRBD2 (5 bases each). The CDR3 runs 16 residues. Germline-derived CDR1 and CDR2 are SGHVS and FNYEAQ. V lost 5 bases to trimming and J lost 8 bases, with 22 bases between them. CDR3 sequence: CASSVTGTAMSHEQFF. CDR3 nucleotides: TGTGCCAGCAGCGTAACCGGGACGGCAATGAGCCATGAGCAGTTCTTC.

The chain is built from TRBV2 and TRBJ2-7; TRBD2 is a possible D gene (6 bases). Germline values: CDR1 SNHLY, CDR2 FYNNEI. The CDR3 has 15 residues. The V gene lost 4 bases and the J gene lost 4 bases, with 17 bases spanning the gap. CDR3 in DNA: TGTGCCAGCAGTGTGAGGGGTAGCGGTTTGTACGAGCAGTACTTC. It encodes CASSVRGSGLYEQYF.

The CDR3 region is CASSLEGGRSKFF. The CDR3 DNA follows: TGTGCCAGCAGCTTAGAGGGCGGGAGGTCAAAGTTCTTC. This rearrangement joins TRBV7-9 to TRBJ2-1, with 8 bases lining up with TRBD2. V lost 1 base and J lost 14; bases outside the gene matches: 7. Germline CDR1 reads SEHNR; CDR2 reads FQNEAQ (reference sequence). The length of the CDR3 is 13 residues.

The genes are TRBV28 and TRBJ1-2; D is unresolved. The CDR3 runs 14 residues. Between the trimmed V and J ends, which lost 7 bases and 0 bases, there was a span of 12 bases. Germline V gene sequence: CDR1 MDHEN, CDR2 SYDVKM. The CDR3 loop reads CASTSGGANYGYTF. In DNA, the CDR3 is TGTGCCAGCACCTCAGGAGGAGCTAACTATGGCTACACCTTC.

V is TRBV30 and J is TRBJ1-3, with 8 bases fitting TRBD1. V shed 3 bases, J shed 2 bases, and the junction held 3 bases outside the gene matches. The CDR3 contains 14 residues. Germline V gives CDR1 GTSNPN, CDR2 SVGIG (reference sequence). In nucleotides, the CDR3 is TGTGCCTGGAGGACAGGGGCTGCTGGAAACACCATATATTTT. Its protein is CAWRTGAAGNTIYF.

The V gene is TRBV6-5, the J gene TRBJ2-5; a possible D gene is TRBD2 (6 bases). Germline values: CDR1 MNHEY, CDR2 SVGAGI. This CDR3 has 14 residues. The V end lost 2 bases, the J end lost 3 bases, and 10 bases lay between the germline ends. CDR3 amino acids: CASSYGGTKETQYF. DNA of the CDR3: TGTGCCAGCAGTTACGGGGGGACCAAAGAGACCCAGTACTTC.

This chain links TRBV19 with TRBJ2-7; 16 positions agree with TRBD2. CDR3 length: 16 residues. Germline assignment: CDR1 LNHDA and CDR2 SQIVND (reference sequence). V lost 8 bases and J lost 7; bases outside the gene matches: 11. The CDR3 here is CASATSGTSGRGEQYF. As DNA, the CDR3 is TGTGCCAGTGCAACCTCCGGGACTAGCGGGAGGGGAGAGCAGTACTTC.

The chain combines TRBV10-1 with TRBJ1-2; D perhaps matches TRBD1 (5 bases). Trimming took off 3 bases at V and 5 bases at J, with 13 bases between the two ends. The germline gives CDR1 WNHNN, CDR2 SYGVQD (reference sequence). The length of the CDR3 is 14 residues. CDR3 region: CASSEIRADYGYTF. CDR3 coding DNA: TGCGCCAGCAGTGAAATCAGGGCCGATTATGGCTACACCTTC.

The genes are TRBV15 and TRBJ2-5, with TRBD2 identical over 10 bases. After removal of 5 bases from V and 6 bases from J, the junction contained 12 bases not matched to a gene. This CDR3 is 16 amino acids long. Germline CDR1 LNHNV, CDR2 YYDKDF (reference sequence). CDR3 residues: CATSGKYSSGSKTQYF. The CDR3 DNA is TGTGCCACCAGCGGAAAGTACTCTAGCGGGAGTAAGACCCAGTACTTC.

The chain recombines TRBV5-4 with TRBJ1-1, with 9 bases matching TRBD1. Trimming at V came to 5 bases and at J to 2 bases, leaving 10 bases not matched to a gene. CDR1 and CDR2 (germline): SGHNT, YYREEE (reference sequence). CDR3 length equals 16 residues. The chain's CDR3 is CASSSRRQGGNTEAFF. As DNA, the CDR3 is TGTGCCAGCAGTTCACGAAGACAGGGGGGAAACACTGAAGCTTTCTTT.

The V and J genes are TRBV2 and TRBJ1-5, with D possibly being TRBD1 (5 bases). V was trimmed by 2 bases and J by 4 bases, leaving 12 bases between them. Germline V lookup: CDR1 SNHLY, CDR2 FYNNEI. CDR3 length equals 15 residues. DNA for the CDR3: TGTGCCAGCAGTGAAATTACAGGTTTAAATCAGCCCCAGCATTTT. Protein product: CASSEITGLNQPQHF.

V gene TRBV11-2 combines with J gene TRBJ2-3; the match to TRBD2 covers 7 bases. V trimming: 1 base; J trimming: 0 bases; junction bases outside the gene matches: 13. The germline gives CDR1 SGHAT, CDR2 FQNNGV. The CDR3 is made up of 19 amino acids. CDR3 loop: CASSLGSGGSSFSTDTQYF. The CDR3, as DNA: TGTGCCAGCAGCTTAGGTTCGGGCGGGAGTTCCTTTAGCACAGATACGCAGTATTTT.

This chain links TRBV7-9 with TRBJ2-1, with unresolved D. The CDR3 loop spans 13 amino acids. Per germline, CDR1 SEHNR and CDR2 FQNEAQ (reference sequence). Trimming removed 2 bases at V and 3 bases at J, with 5 bases between. CDR3 region: CASSLSIYNEQFF. The CDR3 nucleotides read TGTGCCAGCAGCTTATCAATCTACAATGAGCAGTTCTTC.

This clone was seen a single time. The V and J genes are TRBV19 and TRBJ1-1, with 8 bases aligning to TRBD1. Germline V gives CDR1 LNHDA, CDR2 SQIVND (reference sequence). CDR3 length: 15 residues. Losses at the gene ends were 7 bases for V and 6 bases for J; bases not matched to a gene: 13. The CDR3 DNA is TGTGCCAGTATTGGATCAGGGGGCGTCAGGGCTGAAGCTTTCTTT. Translated, it gives CASIGSGGVRAEAFF.

The rearrangement uses TRBV9 and TRBJ2-3; 10 nucleotides line up with TRBD2. Germline V gene data show CDR1 as SGDLS and CDR2 as YYNGEE. This CDR3 has 19 amino acids. J gave up 3 bases and V 4 bases, and 17 bases lay outside the gene matches. The CDR3 loop is CASSRGLASPLGGTDTQYF. As DNA, the CDR3 is TGTGCCAGCAGCCGGGGACTAGCGAGCCCACTGGGAGGAACAGATACGCAGTATTTT.

Only a few counts were recorded for this clone. The chain is built from TRBV7-8 and TRBJ2-7; 9 nucleotides align to TRBD2. The J segment lost 3 bases and the V segment lost 3 bases, leaving 3 bases of the junction unmatched. The CDR3 consists of 14 residues. Germline CDR1 and CDR2: SGHVS and FQNEAQ. CDR3 DNA sequence: TGTGCCAGCAGCTTGGATAGCGGGAGCTACGAGCAGTACTTC. It yields the protein CASSLDSGSYEQYF.

The chain joins TRBV18 to TRBJ1-5, with TRBD1 matching 9 bases. CDR3 length: 18 amino acids. Germline V gives CDR1 KGHSH, CDR2 LQKENI. Unmatched junction bases numbered 7, after V lost 1 base and J lost 0 bases. CDR3 protein: CASSPLRGQGYSNQPQHF. Written as DNA, the CDR3 is TGTGCCAGCTCACCACTTAGGGGACAGGGATATAGCAATCAGCCCCAGCATTTT.